This TCR beta chain was documented in a study of PD-1 blockade in classical Hodgkin lymphoma. The assay was immunoSEQ multiplex PCR, and TCRdb's table has in-frame clones only and misses some. The top ten hold about two fifths of the sample, which has approximately 11,000 clones, less than 90% seen once. Concerning this clone: Its target is not known.

After autologous stem cell transplantation all patients relapsed, and prior brentuximab vedotin exposure differed between cohorts. Through magnetic negative selection, CD8+ T cells were separated from PBMCs that had been thawed. General study results and limits: Patients who began taking nivolumab under 1 year after ASCT were left out. Before treatment, complete responders showed about the same diversity as newly diagnosed patients.

Source: CD8+ T cells from blood, taken at baseline. The sequence was collected from a human donor with classical Hodgkin lymphoma.

The CDR3 nucleotides are TGTGCCAGCAGCTCGGCTAGACTAGCGGGAGCTTTCGATGAGCAGTTCTTC. Protein product: CASSSARLAGAFDEQFF. The V call is TRBV7-9, the J call TRBJ2-1; 12 positions agree with TRBD2. Germline-derived CDR1 and CDR2 are SEHNR and FQNEAQ (reference sequence). The CDR3 extends over 17 amino acids. The trim removed 4 bases at V and 8 bases at J, leaving 12 bases unmatched.